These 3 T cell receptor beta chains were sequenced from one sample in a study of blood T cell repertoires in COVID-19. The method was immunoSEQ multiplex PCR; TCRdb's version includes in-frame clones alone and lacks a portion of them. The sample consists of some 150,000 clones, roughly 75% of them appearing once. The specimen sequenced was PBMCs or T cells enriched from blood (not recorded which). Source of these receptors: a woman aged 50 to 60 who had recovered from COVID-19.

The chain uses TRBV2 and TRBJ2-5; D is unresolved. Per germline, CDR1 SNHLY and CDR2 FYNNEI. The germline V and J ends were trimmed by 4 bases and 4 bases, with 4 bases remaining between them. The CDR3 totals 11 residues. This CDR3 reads CASSVLETQYF. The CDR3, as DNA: TGTGCCAGCAGTGTCTTAGAGACCCAGTACTTC.

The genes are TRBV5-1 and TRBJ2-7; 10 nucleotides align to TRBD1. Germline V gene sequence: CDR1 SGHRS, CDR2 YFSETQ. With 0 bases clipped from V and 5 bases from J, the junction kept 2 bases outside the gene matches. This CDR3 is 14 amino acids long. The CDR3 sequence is CASSLGQGADEQYF. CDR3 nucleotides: TGCGCCAGCAGCTTGGGACAGGGGGCAGACGAGCAGTACTTC.

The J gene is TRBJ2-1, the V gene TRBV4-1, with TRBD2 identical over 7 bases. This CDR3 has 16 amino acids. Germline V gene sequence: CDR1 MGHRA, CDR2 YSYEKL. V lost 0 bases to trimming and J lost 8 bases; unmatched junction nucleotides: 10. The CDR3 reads CASSQDGGVPGDEQFF. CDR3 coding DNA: TGCGCCAGCAGCCAAGATGGGGGGGTTCCAGGCGATGAGCAGTTCTTC.